Listed here are 29 T cell receptor beta chains from one sample, sequenced in a study of shared clonotypes between healthy human individuals. Clones were sequenced by immunoSEQ multiplex PCR, and TCRdb holds only the in-frame ones, with some missing. Counted here are around 2.3 million clones, more than 90% occurring once; the ten biggest clones make up around 0.13%. Sequences were obtained from naive CD4+ T cells sorted from blood. Specified subset: CD45RA+ positively selected. These receptors all come from a young man in good health.

The chain joins TRBV7-9 to TRBJ2-3; perhaps TRBD1 as D (5 bases). The V end lost 4 bases, the J end lost 0 bases, and 14 bases lay between the germline ends. Per germline, CDR1 SEHNR and CDR2 FQNEAQ (reference sequence). This CDR3 spans 16 amino acids. CDR3 sequence reads: CASSSSWTSSTDTQYF. The CDR3 DNA reads as TGTGCCAGCAGCTCGAGTTGGACAAGTAGCACAGATACGCAGTATTTT.

J is TRBJ2-3 and V is TRBV10-1, with TRBD2 identical over 11 bases. The CDR3 is 17 amino acids. The V gene end was trimmed by 2 bases and the J gene end by 5 bases; junction bases not matched to a gene: 9. The germline V gene encodes CDR1 WNHNN and CDR2 SYGVQD (reference sequence). The CDR3 protein is CASSEGRRLAGIDTQYF. The CDR3 region has the DNA TGCGCCAGCAGTGAGGGCCGGCGACTAGCGGGGATAGATACGCAGTATTTT.

The J gene is TRBJ2-2, the V gene TRBV9; 13 bases are a match to TRBD2. Trimming took 3 bases from V and 6 from J; bases not matched to a gene: 11. Germline V lookup: CDR1 SGDLS, CDR2 YYNGEE. The CDR3 has 18 residues. Written as DNA, the CDR3 is TGTGCCAGCAGCGCTCCCCAGGAACTAGCGGGGGGGGCCGGGGAGCTGTTTTTT. Encoded protein: CASSAPQELAGGAGELFF.

V usage is TRBV19 and J usage is TRBJ1-5; D remains ambiguous. Germline lookup yields CDR1 LNHDA and CDR2 SQIVND (reference sequence). Trimming shortened V by 1 base and J by 2 bases, and 24 bases separated the two germline ends. This CDR3 region has 20 residues. As DNA, the CDR3 is TGTGCCAGTAGTATAGGGTCCGGCAGGTTCAGGTCAGGCGGCAATCAGCCCCAGCATTTT. Translated: CASSIGSGRFRSGGNQPQHF.

The chain is built from TRBV10-2 and TRBJ2-5, with TRBD2 matching over 14 bases. CDR3 size: 14 residues. Looked up from germline, CDR1 is WSHSY and CDR2 is SAAADI. Trimming at V came to 7 bases and at J to 7 bases, leaving 5 bases not matched to a gene. The CDR3 DNA reads TGCGCCAGCAATCCCGGGACTAGCGGGGGGACCCAGTACTTC. Its translation: CASNPGTSGGTQYF.

J is TRBJ1-4 and V is TRBV29-1, with 9 bases identical to TRBD1. The CDR3 extends over 13 amino acids. Trimming cost V 7 bases and J 4 bases; bases outside gene matches: 4. Germline V gene sequence: CDR1 SQVTM, CDR2 ANQGSEA. In nucleotides, the CDR3 is TGCAGCGGAGGACAGGGGAGTAATGAAAAACTGTTTTTT. It codes for CSGGQGSNEKLFF.

The chain joins TRBV5-1 to TRBJ1-1, with a tentative D call TRBD1 (6 bases). There are 15 residues in the CDR3. V was trimmed by 0 bases and J by 5 bases, leaving 14 bases between them. Germline V gives CDR1 SGHRS, CDR2 YFSETQ. The CDR3 loop reads CASSLDGGPVTEAFF. CDR3 nucleotide sequence: TGCGCCAGCAGCTTGGATGGGGGGCCGGTGACTGAAGCTTTCTTT.

The count of this clone is one. At the DNA level, this CDR3 is encoded by other sequences in the same sample as well. This chain connects TRBV6-5 to TRBJ1-6; 8 bases are a match to TRBD1. The germline CDR1 and CDR2 sequences are MNHEY and SVGAGI. V shed 6 bases and J 7 bases; nucleotides not matched to a gene: 5. The CDR3 totals 14 residues. As DNA, the CDR3 is TGTGCCAGCAGCCGGACAGGGTCCAATTCACCCCTCCACTTT. Protein product: CASSRTGSNSPLHF.

The V gene is TRBV5-1, the J gene TRBJ1-6; the D is unclear. CDR3 length: 18 amino acids. The V and J ends lost 5 bases and 0 bases respectively, with 18 bases between them. Germline CDR1 is SGHRS and CDR2 is YFSETQ. The CDR3 here is CASSPRQAASSYNSPLHF. The CDR3 DNA reads as TGCGCCAGCAGTCCGCGCCAGGCAGCGAGCTCCTATAATTCACCCCTCCACTTT.

The J gene is TRBJ2-7, the V gene TRBV13; tentative D call: TRBD2 (6 bases). Germline V gene sequence: CDR1 PRHDT, CDR2 FYEKMQ (reference sequence). CDR3 length equals 16 residues. V was trimmed by 3 bases and J by 1 base, leaving 16 bases between them. The CDR3 DNA sequence: TGTGCCAGCAGCTTGGGCCCGGGGGTGTTTTCCTACGAGCAGTACTTC. Amino acid sequence: CASSLGPGVFSYEQYF.

Remarks on this clone: The same CDR3 is also encoded by other DNA sequences in this sample. The chain is built from TRBV6-5 and TRBJ1-1; weak D call: TRBD1 (5 bases). Germline-derived CDR1 and CDR2 are MNHEY and SVGAGI. The CDR3 runs 13 residues. V was trimmed by 6 bases and J by 1 base, leaving 9 bases between them. CDR3 protein: CASRPTGNTEAFF. CDR3 nucleotide sequence: TGTGCCAGCAGGCCCACAGGGAACACTGAAGCTTTCTTT.

The rearrangement joins TRBV9 to TRBJ2-1, with 15 bases identical to TRBD2. V was pared by 4 bases and J by 1 base, with 9 bases of the junction left unmatched. This CDR3 contains 19 residues. Germline CDR1 and CDR2: SGDLS and YYNGEE. The DNA for the CDR3 is TGTGCCAGCAGCCAACCTGGACTAGCGGGGGGGCGGTCCTACAATGAGCAGTTCTTC. It yields the protein CASSQPGLAGGRSYNEQFF.

The chain carries TRBV25-1 and TRBJ2-5; TRBD1 aligns across 7 bases. The CDR3 length is 13 residues. CDR1 is MGHDK and CDR2 is SYGVNS in the germline V gene. After removal of 5 bases from V and 5 bases from J, the junction contained 5 bases not matched to a gene. DNA of the CDR3: TGTGCCAGCAGTAGCAGGGGGATGGAGACCCAGTACTTC. This sequence encodes CASSSRGMETQYF.

Concerning this clone: In the same sample, other DNA sequences code for this CDR3. This chain joins TRBV2 and TRBJ1-5; the D is unclear. Per germline, CDR1 SNHLY and CDR2 FYNNEI. The CDR3 extends over 12 amino acids. The V gene lost 1 base and the J gene lost 7 bases, with 5 bases spanning the gap. The CDR3 nucleotides read TGTGCCAGCAGTGAAGTGGGGCAGCCCCAGCATTTT. It translates to CASSEVGQPQHF.

CDR3 amino acids: CASSLAGATYNSPLHF. The CDR3 DNA reads TGTGCCAGCAGTTTAGCAGGGGCGACATATAATTCACCCCTCCACTTT. This chain links TRBV28 with TRBJ1-6, with D possibly matching TRBD1 (6 bases). The germline V gene encodes CDR1 MDHEN and CDR2 SYDVKM. The CDR3 covers 16 residues. V shed 2 bases and J shed 4 bases, with 12 bases lying between them.

This chain links TRBV5-1 with TRBJ2-7; TRBD1 might be the D (7 bases). Germline V gene sequence: CDR1 SGHRS, CDR2 YFSETQ. The CDR3 sequence is 14 residues long. The germline V and J ends were trimmed by 4 bases and 3 bases, with 14 bases remaining between them. The CDR3 coding sequence is TGCGCCAGCAGCCCGGGGGACAGACTCTACGAGCAGTACTTC. This encodes CASSPGDRLYEQYF.

The chain couples TRBV19 to TRBJ2-2, with a possible D match to TRBD1 (5 bases). The CDR3 is 15 amino acids. Germline V gene lookup returns CDR1 LNHDA and CDR2 SQIVND (reference sequence). V gave up 5 bases and J gave up 5 bases, with 15 bases separating them. CDR3 sequence: CASSADDRGTGELFF. Here the CDR3 DNA reads TGTGCCAGTAGTGCCGACGACAGAGGTACCGGGGAGCTGTTTTTT.

The CDR3 region has the DNA TGTGCCAGCAGTGCGACAGGCTACGAGCAGTACTTC. It is translated as CASSATGYEQYF. The chain couples TRBV25-1 to TRBJ2-7, with a tentative D call TRBD1 (6 bases). The V gene's germline CDR1 is MGHDK and CDR2 SYGVNS. The CDR3 is 12 amino acids. Trimming cost V 4 bases and J 3 bases, with 7 bases left between them.

The genes are TRBV10-1 and TRBJ2-7; D unclear. This CDR3 region has 14 residues. V lost 2 bases and J 3 bases, leaving 11 bases between the germline ends. Looked up from germline, CDR1 is WNHNN and CDR2 is SYGVQD (reference sequence). CDR3 coding DNA: TGCGCCAGCAGTGAGACATCAGTCGGCTACGAGCAGTACTTC. This encodes CASSETSVGYEQYF.

The chain carries TRBV4-3 and TRBJ2-3, with D perhaps being TRBD1 or TRBD2 (5 bases each). The CDR3 is made up of 13 amino acids. Trimming removed 3 bases at V and 6 bases at J, with 10 bases between. The germline gives CDR1 LGHNA, CDR2 YSLEER. The CDR3 reads CASSHQWGDTQYF. Here the CDR3 DNA reads TGCGCCAGCAGCCACCAATGGGGGGATACGCAGTATTTT.

The V call is TRBV5-6, the J call TRBJ2-2; TRBD1 is a possible D gene (5 bases). Per germline, CDR1 SGHDT and CDR2 YYEEEE. Deletions cut 5 bases from V and 6 bases from J, with 14 bases between. This CDR3 has 14 amino acids. In nucleotides, the CDR3 is TGTGCCAGCAGTTGGCCCCAGGGTTCCGGGGAGCTGTTTTTT. Encoded protein: CASSWPQGSGELFF.

As concerns this clone: Other DNA sequences from this sample encode an identical CDR3 as well. The V gene is TRBV29-1, the J gene TRBJ2-7; D is perhaps TRBD1 (5 bases). V gave up 4 bases and J gave up 2 bases, with 9 bases separating them. CDR3 length equals 12 residues. Germline V gives CDR1 SQVTM, CDR2 ANQGSEA. The CDR3 region has the DNA TGCAGCGTTGGGCAGGGAACCTACGAGCAGTACTTC. It codes for CSVGQGTYEQYF.

The chain couples TRBV12-5 to TRBJ2-2, with 14 bases fitting TRBD2. The V gene end was trimmed by 4 bases and the J gene end by 6 bases; junction bases not matched to a gene: 4. The CDR3 consists of 16 residues. Per the germline V gene, CDR1 is LGHNT and CDR2 is FRNRAP. CDR3 in amino acids: CASGSTGLAGAGELFF. CDR3 bases: TGTGCTAGTGGTTCCACGGGACTAGCGGGGGCCGGGGAGCTGTTTTTT.

This chain connects TRBV2 to TRBJ2-3; the D gene could be TRBD1 or TRBD2 (5 bases each). Trimming left V 5 bases short and J 3 bases short, with 21 bases between. This CDR3 comprises 17 residues. Germline values: CDR1 SNHLY, CDR2 FYNNEI. The CDR3 bases are TGTGCCAGCAGTCCCCCTTGGGGCAGGGACCCGACAGATACGCAGTATTTT. This codes for CASSPPWGRDPTDTQYF.

To note about this clone: This sample also contains other DNA sequences that code for the same CDR3. The CDR3, as DNA: TGTGCCAGCAGTAGCTCCTATAATTCACCCCTCCACTTT. As protein: CASSSSYNSPLHF. V gene TRBV27 combines with J gene TRBJ1-6, with D unclear. The ends were cut back, 5 bases at V and 0 bases at J, with 2 bases in the middle. CDR1 MNHEY and CDR2 SMNVEV come from the germline V gene (reference sequence). The CDR3 has 13 amino acids.

As for this clone: This CDR3 is also generated by other DNA sequences in the sample. The chain has TRBV28 and TRBJ2-3; a weak D match, TRBD1 (5 bases). V was pared by 5 bases and J by 2 bases, with 11 bases between. The CDR3 spans 14 residues. Germline V lookup: CDR1 MDHEN, CDR2 SYDVKM. CDR3 region: CASSPQGSTDTQYF. The CDR3, as DNA: TGTGCCAGCAGTCCTCAGGGATCCACAGATACGCAGTATTTT.

The chain has TRBV6-1 and TRBJ1-1; D is undetermined. The V end was cut by 10 bases, the J end by 4 bases, with 10 bases between. Looked up from germline, CDR1 is MNHNS and CDR2 is SASEGT. The CDR3 length is 11 residues. CDR3 in amino acids: CATRGATEAFF. As DNA, the CDR3 is TGTGCCACCCGAGGAGCCACTGAAGCTTTCTTT.

The CDR3 loop reads CASSRTGAGELFF. For the CDR3, the DNA is TGTGCCAGCAGCCGGACAGGGGCCGGGGAGCTGTTTTTT. This chain links TRBV11-2 with TRBJ2-2, with 9 bases identical to TRBD1. V was clipped by 5 bases and J by 6 bases; unmatched bases: 1. The CDR3 sequence is 13 residues long. The V gene's germline CDR1 is SGHAT and CDR2 FQNNGV.

This clone occurred once. The V call is TRBV6-5, the J call TRBJ2-7, with D possibly being TRBD1 (6 bases). The germline V and J ends were trimmed by 7 bases and 2 bases, with 15 bases remaining between them. The germline gives CDR1 MNHEY, CDR2 SVGAGI. The CDR3 is made up of 14 amino acids. As DNA, the CDR3 is TGTGCCAGCACACGGACAGACTCCCCCTACGAGCAGTACTTC. The encoded protein is CASTRTDSPYEQYF.